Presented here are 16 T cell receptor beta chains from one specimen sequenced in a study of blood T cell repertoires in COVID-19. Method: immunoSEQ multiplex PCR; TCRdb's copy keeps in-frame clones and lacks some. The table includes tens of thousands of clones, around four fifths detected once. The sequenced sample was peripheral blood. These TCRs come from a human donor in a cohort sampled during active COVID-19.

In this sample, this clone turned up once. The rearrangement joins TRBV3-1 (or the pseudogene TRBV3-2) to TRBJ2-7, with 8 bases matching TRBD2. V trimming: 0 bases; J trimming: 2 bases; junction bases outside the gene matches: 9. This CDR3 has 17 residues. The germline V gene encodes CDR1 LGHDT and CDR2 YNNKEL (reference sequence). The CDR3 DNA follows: TGTGCCAGCAGCCAAGACAGAGCGGGGGACAATCCCTACGAGCAGTACTTC. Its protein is CASSQDRAGDNPYEQYF.

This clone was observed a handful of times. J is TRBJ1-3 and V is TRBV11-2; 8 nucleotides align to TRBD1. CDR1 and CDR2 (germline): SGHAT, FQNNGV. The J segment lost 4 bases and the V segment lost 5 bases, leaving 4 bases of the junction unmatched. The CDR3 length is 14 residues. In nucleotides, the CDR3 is TGTGCCAGCAGCAGAGCAGGGGGCGGAAACACCATATATTTT. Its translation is CASSRAGGGNTIYF. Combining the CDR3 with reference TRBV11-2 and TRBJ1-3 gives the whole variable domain EAGVAQSPRYKIIEKRQSVAFWCNPISGHATLYWYQQILGQGPKLLIQFQNNGVVDDSQLPKDRFSAERLKGVDSTLKIQPAKLEDSAVYLCASSRAGGGNTIYFGEGSWLTVV.

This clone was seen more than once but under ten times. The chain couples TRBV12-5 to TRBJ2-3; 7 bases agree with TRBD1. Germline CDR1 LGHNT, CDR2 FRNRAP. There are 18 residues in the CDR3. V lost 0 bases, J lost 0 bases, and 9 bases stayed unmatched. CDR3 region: CASGLVPRQGVSTDTQYF. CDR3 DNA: TGTGCTAGTGGTTTGGTACCGCGGCAGGGGGTTAGCACAGATACGCAGTATTTT.

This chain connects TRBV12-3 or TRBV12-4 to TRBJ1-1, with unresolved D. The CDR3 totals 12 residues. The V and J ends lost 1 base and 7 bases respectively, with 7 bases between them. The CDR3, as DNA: TGTGCCAGCAGTTTAGGGTCCGGTGAAGCTTTCTTT. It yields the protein CASSLGSGEAFF.

CDR3 protein: CASSPAAGARSPLHF. The CDR3 DNA reads TGCGCCAGCAGCCCGGCCGCGGGGGCGCGGTCACCCCTCCACTTT. This chain links TRBV5-1 with TRBJ1-6; D perhaps matches TRBD1 (6 bases). Germline V gives CDR1 SGHRS, CDR2 YFSETQ. Deletions cut 4 bases from V and 10 bases from J, with 18 bases between. This CDR3 is 15 amino acids long. The full variable domain, completed using reference TRBV5-1 and TRBJ1-6, is KAGVTQTPRYLIKTRGQQVTLSCSPISGHRSVSWYQQTPGQGLQFLFEYFSETQRNKGNFPGRFSGRQFSNSRSEMNVSTLELGDSALYLCASSPAAGARSPLHFGNGTRLTVT.

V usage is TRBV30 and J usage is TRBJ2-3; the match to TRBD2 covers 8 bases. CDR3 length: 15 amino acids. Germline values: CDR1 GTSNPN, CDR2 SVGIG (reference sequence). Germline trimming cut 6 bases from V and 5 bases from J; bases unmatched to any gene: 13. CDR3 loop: CACDRLASTEDTQYF. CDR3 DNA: TGTGCCTGTGACCGACTAGCGAGTACTGAAGATACGCAGTATTTT.

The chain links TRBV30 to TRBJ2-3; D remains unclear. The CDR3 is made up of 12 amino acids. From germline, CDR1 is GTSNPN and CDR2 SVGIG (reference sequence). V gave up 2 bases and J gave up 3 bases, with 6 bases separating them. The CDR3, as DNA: TGTGCCTGGAGTCCCCCGACAGATACGCAGTATTTT. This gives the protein CAWSPPTDTQYF. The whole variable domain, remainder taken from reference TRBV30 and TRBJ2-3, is SQTIHQWPATLVQPVGSPLSLECTVEGTSNPNLYWYRQAAGRGLQLLFYSVGIGQISSEVPQNLSASRPQDRQFILSSKKLLLSDSGFYLCAWSPPTDTQYFGPGTRLTVL.

The CDR3 region is CASSEGYGTSVAYNEQFF. The CDR3 DNA sequence: TGTGCCAGCAGTGAAGGATACGGGACTAGCGTCGCCTACAATGAGCAGTTCTTC. V gene TRBV6-1 combines with J gene TRBJ2-1; 10 bases line up with TRBD2. Looked up from germline, CDR1 is MNHNS and CDR2 is SASEGT. Unmatched junction bases numbered 8, after V lost 1 base and J lost 2 bases. There are 18 residues in the CDR3.

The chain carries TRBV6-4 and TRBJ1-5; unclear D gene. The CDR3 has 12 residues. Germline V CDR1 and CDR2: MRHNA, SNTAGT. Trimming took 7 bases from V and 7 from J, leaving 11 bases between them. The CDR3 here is CASKSRHQPQHF. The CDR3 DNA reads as TGTGCCAGCAAATCCAGACACCAGCCCCAGCATTTT.

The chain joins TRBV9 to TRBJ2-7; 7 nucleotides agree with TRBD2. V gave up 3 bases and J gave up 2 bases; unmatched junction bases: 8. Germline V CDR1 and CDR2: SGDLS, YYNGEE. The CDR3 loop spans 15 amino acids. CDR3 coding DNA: TGTGCCAGCAGCGAAGGACTAGTCGGGCCCTACGAGCAGTACTTC. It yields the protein CASSEGLVGPYEQYF.

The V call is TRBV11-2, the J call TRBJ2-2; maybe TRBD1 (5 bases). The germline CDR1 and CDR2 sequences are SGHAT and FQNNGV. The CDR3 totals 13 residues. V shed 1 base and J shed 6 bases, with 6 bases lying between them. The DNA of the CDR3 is TGTGCCAGCAGCTTAGCAGGGTCCGGGGAGCTGTTTTTT. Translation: CASSLAGSGELFF.

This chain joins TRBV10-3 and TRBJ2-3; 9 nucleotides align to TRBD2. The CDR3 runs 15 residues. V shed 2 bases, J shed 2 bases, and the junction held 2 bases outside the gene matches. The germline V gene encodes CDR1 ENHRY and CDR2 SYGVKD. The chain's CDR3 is CAISETSGYTDTQYF. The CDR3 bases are TGTGCCATCAGTGAGACTAGCGGGTACACAGATACGCAGTATTTT.

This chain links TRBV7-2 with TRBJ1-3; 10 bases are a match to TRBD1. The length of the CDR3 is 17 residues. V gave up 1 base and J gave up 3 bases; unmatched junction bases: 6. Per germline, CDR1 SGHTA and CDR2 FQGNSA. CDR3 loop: CASSLEGTGAGGNTIYF. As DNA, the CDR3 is TGTGCCAGCAGCTTAGAGGGGACAGGGGCTGGTGGAAACACCATATATTTT.

The CDR3 DNA reads as TGTGCCAGCTCACCTATCTCGAGTCAGGGCTCTGGAAACACCATATATTTT. It is translated as CASSPISSQGSGNTIYF. This chain uses TRBV18 with TRBJ1-3; D perhaps matches TRBD1 (5 bases). The germline CDR1 and CDR2 sequences are KGHSH and LQKENI. The CDR3 covers 17 residues. V was clipped by 3 bases and J by 0 bases, with 15 bases between them.

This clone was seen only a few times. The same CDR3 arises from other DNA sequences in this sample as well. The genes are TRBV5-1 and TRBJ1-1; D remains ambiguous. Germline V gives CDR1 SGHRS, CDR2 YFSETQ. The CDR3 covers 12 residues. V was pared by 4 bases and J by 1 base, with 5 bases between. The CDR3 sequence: CASSAGNTEAFF. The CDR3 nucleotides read TGCGCCAGCAGCGCAGGGAACACTGAAGCTTTCTTT.

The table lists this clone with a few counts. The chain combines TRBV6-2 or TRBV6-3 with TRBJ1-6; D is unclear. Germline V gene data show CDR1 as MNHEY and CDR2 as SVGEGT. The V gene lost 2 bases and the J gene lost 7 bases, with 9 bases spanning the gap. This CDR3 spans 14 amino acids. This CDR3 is CASSYTEENSPLHF. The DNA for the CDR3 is TGTGCCAGCAGTTACACTGAGGAGAATTCACCCCTCCACTTT.